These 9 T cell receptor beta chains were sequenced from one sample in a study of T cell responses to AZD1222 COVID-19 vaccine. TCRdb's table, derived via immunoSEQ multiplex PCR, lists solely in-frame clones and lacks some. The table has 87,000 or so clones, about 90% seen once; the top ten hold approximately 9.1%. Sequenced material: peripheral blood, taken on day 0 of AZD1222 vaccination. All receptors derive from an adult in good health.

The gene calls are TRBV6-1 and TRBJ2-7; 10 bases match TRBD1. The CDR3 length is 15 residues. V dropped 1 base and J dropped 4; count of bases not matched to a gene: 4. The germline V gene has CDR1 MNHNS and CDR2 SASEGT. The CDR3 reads CASSEVGQGPYEQYF. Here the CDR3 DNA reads TGTGCCAGCAGTGAAGTGGGACAGGGGCCATACGAGCAGTACTTC.

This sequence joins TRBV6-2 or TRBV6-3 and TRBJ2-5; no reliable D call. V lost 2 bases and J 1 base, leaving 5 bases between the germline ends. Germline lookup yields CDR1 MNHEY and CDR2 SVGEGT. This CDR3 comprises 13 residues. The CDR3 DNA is TGTGCCAGCAGTTACCGGCCCCAAGAGACCCAGTACTTC. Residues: CASSYRPQETQYF.

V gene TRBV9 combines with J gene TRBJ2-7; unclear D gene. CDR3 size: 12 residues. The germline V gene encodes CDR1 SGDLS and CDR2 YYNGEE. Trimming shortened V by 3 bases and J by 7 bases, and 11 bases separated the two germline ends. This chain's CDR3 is CASSAPDGEQYF. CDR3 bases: TGTGCCAGCAGCGCCCCGGACGGGGAGCAGTACTTC.

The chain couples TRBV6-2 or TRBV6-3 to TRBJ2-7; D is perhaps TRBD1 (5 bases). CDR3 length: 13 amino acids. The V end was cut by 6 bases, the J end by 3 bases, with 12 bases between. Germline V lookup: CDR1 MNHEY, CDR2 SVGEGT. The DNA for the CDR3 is TGTGCCAGCAGACCTACAGGTAACTACGAGCAGTACTTC. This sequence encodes CASRPTGNYEQYF.

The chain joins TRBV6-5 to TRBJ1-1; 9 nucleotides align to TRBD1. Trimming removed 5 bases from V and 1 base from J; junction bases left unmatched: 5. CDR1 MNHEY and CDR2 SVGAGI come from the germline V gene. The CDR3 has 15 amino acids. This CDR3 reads CASSPHRGRNTEAFF. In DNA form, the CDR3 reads TGTGCCAGCAGTCCCCACAGGGGGCGGAACACTGAAGCTTTCTTT.

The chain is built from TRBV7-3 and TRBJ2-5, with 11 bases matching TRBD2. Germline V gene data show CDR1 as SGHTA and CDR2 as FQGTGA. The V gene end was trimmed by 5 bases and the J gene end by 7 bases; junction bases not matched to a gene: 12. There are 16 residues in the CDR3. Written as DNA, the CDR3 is TGTGCCAGCAGCCCCGGGGCTAGCGGGGGGAGCGGGACCCAGTACTTC. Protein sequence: CASSPGASGGSGTQYF.

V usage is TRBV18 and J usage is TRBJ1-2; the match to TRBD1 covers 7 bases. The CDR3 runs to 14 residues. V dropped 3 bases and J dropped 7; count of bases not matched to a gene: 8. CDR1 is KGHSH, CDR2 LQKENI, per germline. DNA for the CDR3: TGTGCCAGCTCACCCCGACAGGGTCTTGGTGGCTACACCTTC. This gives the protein CASSPRQGLGGYTF.

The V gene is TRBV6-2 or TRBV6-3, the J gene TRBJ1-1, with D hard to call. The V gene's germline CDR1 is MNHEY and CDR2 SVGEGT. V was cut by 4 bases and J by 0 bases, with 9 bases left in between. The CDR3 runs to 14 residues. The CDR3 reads CASSWGPVNTEAFF. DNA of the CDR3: TGTGCCAGCAGTTGGGGTCCGGTGAACACTGAAGCTTTCTTT.

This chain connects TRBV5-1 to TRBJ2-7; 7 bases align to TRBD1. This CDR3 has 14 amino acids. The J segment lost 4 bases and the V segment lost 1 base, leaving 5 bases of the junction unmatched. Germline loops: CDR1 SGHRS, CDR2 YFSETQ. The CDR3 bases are TGCGCCAGCAGCTTGACGGGACAGAGATACGAGCAGTACTTC. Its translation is CASSLTGQRYEQYF.